The sequence of this TCR beta chain was determined in a study of molecular identifiers for immune sequencing clone quantification. Overall study results and limits: The study reportedly detected spiked Jurkat TCR RNA from one cell among around 1 million naive cells.

In TCRdb, the PCR reads were re-called with MiXCR into one record per CDR3 protein. This table holds hundreds of thousands of distinct CDR3 sequences, roughly 25% found once. CDR3 length: 15 amino acids. The J segment lost 2 bases and the V segment lost 4 bases, leaving 8 bases of the junction unmatched. Germline CDR1 LGHDT, CDR2 YNNKEL (reference sequence). The CD8+CD4-CCR7+CD45RA+ phenotype defined the sorted naive CD8 T cells. Points on this clonotype: No antigen is known for it.

The rearrangement joins TRBV3-1 to TRBJ2-7; 7 positions agree with TRBD2. The sequence was collected from a human donor in good health. Some libraries in this study had Jurkat cell RNA spiked in. Sequenced input: naive CD8+ T cells from blood, with Jurkat cell RNA spiked in. Subset indicated: FACS-sorted CD8+CD4-CCR7+CD45RA+ naive T cells. The DNA for the CDR3 is TGTGCCAGCAGCCCCCTGACTAGCTCTCCCTACGAGCAGTACTTC. Amino acids: CASSPLTSSPYEQYF.